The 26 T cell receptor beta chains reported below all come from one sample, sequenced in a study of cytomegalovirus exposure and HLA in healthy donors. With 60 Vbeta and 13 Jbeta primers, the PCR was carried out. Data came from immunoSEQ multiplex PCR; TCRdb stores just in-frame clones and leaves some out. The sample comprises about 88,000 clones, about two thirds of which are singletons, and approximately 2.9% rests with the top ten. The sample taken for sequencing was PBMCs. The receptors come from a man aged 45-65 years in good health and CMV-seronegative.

DNA of the CDR3: TGTGCCAGCAGCTCCCCTTTCCCTAGCACAGATACGCAGTATTTT. Its protein product is CASSSPFPSTDTQYF. This chain joins TRBV13 and TRBJ2-3; no clear D gene. Trimming removed 4 bases at V and 0 bases at J, with 11 bases between. The CDR3 is 15 amino acids. Germline V CDR1 and CDR2: PRHDT, FYEKMQ (reference sequence).

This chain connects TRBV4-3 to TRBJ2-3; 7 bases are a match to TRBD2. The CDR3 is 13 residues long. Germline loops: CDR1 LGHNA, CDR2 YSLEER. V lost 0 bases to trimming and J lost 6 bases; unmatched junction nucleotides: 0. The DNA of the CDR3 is TGCGCCAGCAGCCAAGAGCGGGAGGATACGCAGTATTTT. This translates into CASSQEREDTQYF.

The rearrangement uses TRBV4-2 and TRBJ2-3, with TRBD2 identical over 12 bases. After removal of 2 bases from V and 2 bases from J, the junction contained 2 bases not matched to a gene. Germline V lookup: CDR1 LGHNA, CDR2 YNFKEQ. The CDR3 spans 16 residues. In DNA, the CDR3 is TGTGCCAGCAGCCAACGGACTAGCGGGGACACAGATACGCAGTATTTT. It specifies CASSQRTSGDTDTQYF.

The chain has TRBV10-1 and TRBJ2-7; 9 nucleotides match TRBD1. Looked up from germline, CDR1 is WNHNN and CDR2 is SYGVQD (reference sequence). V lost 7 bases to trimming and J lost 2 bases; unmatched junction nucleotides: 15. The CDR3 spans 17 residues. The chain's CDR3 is CASTRQSRDRVPYEQYV. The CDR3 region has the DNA TGCGCCAGCACCCGACAGTCCCGGGACAGGGTTCCCTACGAGCAGTACGTC.

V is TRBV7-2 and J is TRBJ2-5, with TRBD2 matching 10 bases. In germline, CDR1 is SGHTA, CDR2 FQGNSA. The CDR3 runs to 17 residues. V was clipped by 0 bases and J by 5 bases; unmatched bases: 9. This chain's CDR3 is CASSLAGAGGPWETQYF. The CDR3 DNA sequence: TGTGCCAGCAGCTTAGCGGGAGCGGGGGGGCCGTGGGAGACCCAGTACTTC.

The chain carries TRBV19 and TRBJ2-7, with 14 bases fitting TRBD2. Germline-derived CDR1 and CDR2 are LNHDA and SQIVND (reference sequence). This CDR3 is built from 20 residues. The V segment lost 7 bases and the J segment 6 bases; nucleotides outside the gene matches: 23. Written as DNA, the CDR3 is TGTGCCAGTACCATATCCCCGACGGGGACTAGCGGGAGTATATGGGTCGAGCAGTACGTC. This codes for CASTISPTGTSGSIWVEQYV.

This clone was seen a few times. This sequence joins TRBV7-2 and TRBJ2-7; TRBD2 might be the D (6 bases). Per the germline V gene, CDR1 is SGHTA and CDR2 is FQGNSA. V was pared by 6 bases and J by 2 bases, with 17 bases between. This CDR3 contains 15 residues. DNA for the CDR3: TGTGCCAGCAGTTTGCGCGGGGAAAAAGCCTACGAGCAGTACTTC. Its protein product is CASSLRGEKAYEQYF.

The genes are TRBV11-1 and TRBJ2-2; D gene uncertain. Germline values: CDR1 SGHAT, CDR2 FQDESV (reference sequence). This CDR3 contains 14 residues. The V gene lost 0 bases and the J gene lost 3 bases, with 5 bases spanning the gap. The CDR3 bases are TGTGCCAGCAGCTTAGCCGGGTACACCGGGGAGCTGTTTTTT. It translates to CASSLAGYTGELFF.

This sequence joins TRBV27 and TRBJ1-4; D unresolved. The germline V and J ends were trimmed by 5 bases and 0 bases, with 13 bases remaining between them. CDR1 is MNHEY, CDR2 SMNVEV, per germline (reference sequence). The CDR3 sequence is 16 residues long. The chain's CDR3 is CASSRTWLATNEKLFF. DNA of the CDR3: TGTGCCAGCAGTCGAACATGGCTTGCAACTAATGAAAAACTGTTTTTT.

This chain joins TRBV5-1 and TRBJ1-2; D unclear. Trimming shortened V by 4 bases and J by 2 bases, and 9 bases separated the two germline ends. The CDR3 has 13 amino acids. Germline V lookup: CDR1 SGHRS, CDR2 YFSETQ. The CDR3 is CASSETSNYGYTF. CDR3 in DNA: TGCGCCAGCAGCGAGACTAGCAACTATGGCTACACCTTC.

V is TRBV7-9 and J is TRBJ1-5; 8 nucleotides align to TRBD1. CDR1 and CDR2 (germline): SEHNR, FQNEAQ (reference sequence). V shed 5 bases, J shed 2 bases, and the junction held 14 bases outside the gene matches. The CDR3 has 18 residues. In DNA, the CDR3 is TGTGCCAGCAGCCTCGGACAGGGAATGGAGATCGGCAATCAGCCCCAGCATTTT. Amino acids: CASSLGQGMEIGNQPQHF.

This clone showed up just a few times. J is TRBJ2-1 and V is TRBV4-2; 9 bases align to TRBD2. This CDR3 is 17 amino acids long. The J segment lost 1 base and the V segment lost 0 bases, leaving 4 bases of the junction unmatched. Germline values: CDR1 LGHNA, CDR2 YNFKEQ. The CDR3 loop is CASSQEFLAGSYNEQFF. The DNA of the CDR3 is TGTGCCAGCAGCCAAGAGTTCCTAGCGGGGTCCTACAATGAGCAGTTCTTC.

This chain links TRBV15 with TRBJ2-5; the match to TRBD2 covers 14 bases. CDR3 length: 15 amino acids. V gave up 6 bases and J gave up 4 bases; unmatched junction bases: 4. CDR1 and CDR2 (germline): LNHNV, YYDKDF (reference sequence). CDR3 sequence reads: CATRDGLAGGETQYF. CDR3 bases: TGTGCCACCAGGGATGGACTAGCGGGAGGAGAGACCCAGTACTTC.

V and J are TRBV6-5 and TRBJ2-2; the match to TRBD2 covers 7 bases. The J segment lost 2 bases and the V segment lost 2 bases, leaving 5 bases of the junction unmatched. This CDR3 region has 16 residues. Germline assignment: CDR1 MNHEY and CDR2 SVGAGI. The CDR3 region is CASSYGASGNTGELFF. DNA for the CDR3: TGTGCCAGCAGTTACGGGGCTAGCGGAAACACCGGGGAGCTGTTTTTT.

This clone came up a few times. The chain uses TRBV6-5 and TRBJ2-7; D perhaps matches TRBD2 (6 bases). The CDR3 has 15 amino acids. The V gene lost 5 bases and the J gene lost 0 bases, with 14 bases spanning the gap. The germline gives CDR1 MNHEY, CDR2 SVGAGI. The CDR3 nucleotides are TGTGCCAGCAGTACCTCCTGGCGGGGCTCCTACGAGCAGTACTTC. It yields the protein CASSTSWRGSYEQYF.

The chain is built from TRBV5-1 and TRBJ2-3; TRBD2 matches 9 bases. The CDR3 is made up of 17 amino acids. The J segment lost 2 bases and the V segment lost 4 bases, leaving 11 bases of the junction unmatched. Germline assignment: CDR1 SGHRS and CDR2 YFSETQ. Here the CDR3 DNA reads TGCGCCAGCAGCCCGTCAGAGTCTAGCGGGGTCACAGATACGCAGTATTTT. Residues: CASSPSESSGVTDTQYF.

The CDR3 protein is CASSQDQKGVAGYTF. In nucleotides, the CDR3 is TGTGCCAGCAGCCAAGATCAGAAAGGGGTGGCTGGCTACACCTTC. The gene calls are TRBV4-2 and TRBJ1-2, with D tentatively TRBD1 (5 bases). CDR1 and CDR2 (germline): LGHNA, YNFKEQ. V was cut by 0 bases and J by 7 bases, with 15 bases left in between. The CDR3 totals 15 residues.

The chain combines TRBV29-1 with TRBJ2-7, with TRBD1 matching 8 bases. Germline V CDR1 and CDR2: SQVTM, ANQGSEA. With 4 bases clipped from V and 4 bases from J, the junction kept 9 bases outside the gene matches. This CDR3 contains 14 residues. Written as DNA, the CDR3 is TGCAGCGTTGCGGGGAGTAGGACAGGGTACGAGCAGTACTTC. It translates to CSVAGSRTGYEQYF.

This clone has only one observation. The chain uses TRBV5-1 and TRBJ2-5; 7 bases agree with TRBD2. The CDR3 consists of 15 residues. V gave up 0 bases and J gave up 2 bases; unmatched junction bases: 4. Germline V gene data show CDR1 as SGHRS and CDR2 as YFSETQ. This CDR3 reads CASSLGSSGQETQYF. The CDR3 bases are TGCGCCAGCAGCTTGGGGTCTAGCGGACAAGAGACCCAGTACTTC. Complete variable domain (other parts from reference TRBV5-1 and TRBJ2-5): KAGVTQTPRYLIKTRGQQVTLSCSPISGHRSVSWYQQTPGQGLQFLFEYFSETQRNKGNFPGRFSGRQFSNSRSEMNVSTLELGDSALYLCASSLGSSGQETQYFGPGTRLLVL.

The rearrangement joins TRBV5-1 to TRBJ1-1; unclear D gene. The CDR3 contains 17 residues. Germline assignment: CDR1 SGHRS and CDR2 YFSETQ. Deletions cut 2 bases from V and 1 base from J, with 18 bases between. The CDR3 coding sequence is TGCGCCAGCAGCTTAGCTCTGGTGGCAGCGGCGAACACTGAAGCTTTCTTT. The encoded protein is CASSLALVAAANTEAFF.

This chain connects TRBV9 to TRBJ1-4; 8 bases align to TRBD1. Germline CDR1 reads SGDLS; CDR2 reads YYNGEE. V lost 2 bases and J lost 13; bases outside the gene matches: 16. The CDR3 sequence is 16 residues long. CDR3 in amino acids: CASSVTNGQGAEGLFF. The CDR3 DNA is TGTGCCAGCAGCGTGACGAATGGACAGGGAGCGGAGGGACTGTTTTTT.

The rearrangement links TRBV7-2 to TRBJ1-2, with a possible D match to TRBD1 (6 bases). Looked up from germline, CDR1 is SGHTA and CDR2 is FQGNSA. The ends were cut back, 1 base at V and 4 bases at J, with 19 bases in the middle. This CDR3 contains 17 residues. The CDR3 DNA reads TGTGCCAGCAGCTTAGTTTTTCCCCAGGGGCGAGGCTATGGCTACACCTTC. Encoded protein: CASSLVFPQGRGYGYTF.

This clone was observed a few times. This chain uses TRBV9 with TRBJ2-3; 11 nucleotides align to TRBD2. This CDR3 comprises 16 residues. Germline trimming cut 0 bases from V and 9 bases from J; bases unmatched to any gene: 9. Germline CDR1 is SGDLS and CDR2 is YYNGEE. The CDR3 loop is CASSVGSGGDLGTQYF. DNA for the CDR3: TGTGCCAGCAGCGTAGGTAGCGGGGGGGACCTAGGCACGCAGTATTTT. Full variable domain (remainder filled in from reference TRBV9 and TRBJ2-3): DSGVTQTPKHLITATGQRVTLRCSPRSGDLSVYWYQQSLDQGLQFLIQYYNGEERAKGNILERFSAQQFPDLHSELNLSSLELGDSALYFCASSVGSGGDLGTQYFGPGTRLTVL.

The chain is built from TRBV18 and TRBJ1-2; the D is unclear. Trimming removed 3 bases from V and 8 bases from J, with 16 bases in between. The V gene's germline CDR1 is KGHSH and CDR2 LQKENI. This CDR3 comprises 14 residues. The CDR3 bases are TGTGCCAGCTCACCTGCGGCGTCTAAAGAAGGCTACACCTTC. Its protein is CASSPAASKEGYTF.

CDR3 sequence reads: CASSPPGQENEKLFF. CDR3 DNA sequence: TGTGCCAGTAGTCCTCCGGGACAGGAGAATGAAAAACTGTTTTTT. The chain links TRBV19 to TRBJ1-4; TRBD1 matches at 8 bases. The J segment lost 5 bases and the V segment lost 5 bases, leaving 7 bases of the junction unmatched. CDR1 is LNHDA and CDR2 is SQIVND in the germline V gene (reference sequence). The CDR3 has 15 amino acids.

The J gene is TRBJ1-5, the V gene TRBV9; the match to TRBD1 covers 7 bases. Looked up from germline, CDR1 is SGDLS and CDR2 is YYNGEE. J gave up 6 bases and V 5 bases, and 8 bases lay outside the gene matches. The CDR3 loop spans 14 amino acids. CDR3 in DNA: TGTGCCAGCAGTGCGACAGGGTCTAGTCAGCCCCAGCATTTT. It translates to CASSATGSSQPQHF.